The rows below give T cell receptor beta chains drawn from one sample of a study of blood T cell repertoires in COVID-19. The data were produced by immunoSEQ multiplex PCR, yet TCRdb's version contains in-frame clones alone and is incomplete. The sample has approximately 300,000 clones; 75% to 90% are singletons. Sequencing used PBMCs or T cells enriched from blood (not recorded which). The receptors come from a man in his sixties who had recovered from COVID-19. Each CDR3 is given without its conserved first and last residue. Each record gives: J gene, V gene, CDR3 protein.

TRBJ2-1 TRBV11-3 ASSLGGRNEQF
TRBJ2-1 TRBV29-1 SVEGTSSSHNEQF
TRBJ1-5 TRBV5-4 ASSHGTGVNQPQH
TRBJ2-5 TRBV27 ASSRHGRMETQY
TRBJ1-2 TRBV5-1 ASSLEGNSRGYT
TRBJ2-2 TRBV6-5 ASRQVYYTGELF
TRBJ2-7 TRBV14 ASSLHSGLPGGEQY
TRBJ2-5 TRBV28 ASSPSGLAAGGY
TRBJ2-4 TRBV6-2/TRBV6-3 ASSYASLTGAKNIQY
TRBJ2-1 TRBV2 ASRIAGYNEQF
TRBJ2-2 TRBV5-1 ASSLAVWNTGELF
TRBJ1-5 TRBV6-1 ASSKTVESNQPQH
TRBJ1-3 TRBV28 ASKTGDLSGNTIY
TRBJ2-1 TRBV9 ASSATGADYNEQF
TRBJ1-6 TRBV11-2 ASSPYQGNSPLH
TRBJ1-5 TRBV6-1 ASSERDRVYASNQPQH
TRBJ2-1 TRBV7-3 ASSLWLADNNEQF
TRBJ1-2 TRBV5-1 ASSVSDRGGSGYT
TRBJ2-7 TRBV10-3 AMSRDRGRAYEQY
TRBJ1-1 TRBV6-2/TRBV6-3 ASSYGQGPTEAF
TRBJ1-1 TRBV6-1 ASIEQGFKAF
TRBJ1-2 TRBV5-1 ASSFPDRVNGYT
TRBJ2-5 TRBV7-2 ASSLVRDRRQY
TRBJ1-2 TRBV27 ASSFGQGLNYGYT
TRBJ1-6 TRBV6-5 ASRVGGASNSPLH
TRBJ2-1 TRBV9 ASSALAGVYNEQF
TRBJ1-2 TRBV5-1 ASSLGTGPYGYT
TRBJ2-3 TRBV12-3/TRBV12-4 ASSLSRDTQY
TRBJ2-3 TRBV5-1 ASSLASGGSTDTQY
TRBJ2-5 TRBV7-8 ASSSQGVGTQY
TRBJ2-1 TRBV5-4 ASSPGQGVVNEQF
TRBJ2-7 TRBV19 ASRWGTGLSYEQY
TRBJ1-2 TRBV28 ASSGAGGGYT
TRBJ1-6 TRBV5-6 ASSYGQGISPLH
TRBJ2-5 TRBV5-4 ASSTQTGDETQY
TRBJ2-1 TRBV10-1 ASSESTRSSYNEQF
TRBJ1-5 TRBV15 ATSRLGGYSNQPQH
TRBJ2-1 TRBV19 ASSLLTSGSYNEQF
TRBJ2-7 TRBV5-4 ASSSPQAGDYEQY
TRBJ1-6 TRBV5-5 ASNLLTVNSPLH
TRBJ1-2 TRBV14 ASSQSGLNYGYT
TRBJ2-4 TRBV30 AWSVFGLAKNIQY
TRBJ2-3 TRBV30 AWSVLAAGGTQY
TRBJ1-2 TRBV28 ASTRTASNYGYT
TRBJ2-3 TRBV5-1 ASSRSTASTDTQY
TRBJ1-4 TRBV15 ATSRVQHEKLF
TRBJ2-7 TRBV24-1 ATSRTGSEQY
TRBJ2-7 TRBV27 ASLQGGPGSYEQY
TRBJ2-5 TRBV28 ASSSPGLAPEETQY
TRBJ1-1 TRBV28 ASSSHGQGVLGTEAF
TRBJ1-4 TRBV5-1 ASSLGAGATNEKLF